These T cell receptor beta chains were read from a single sample in a study of early T cells in non-severe SARS-CoV-2 infection. TCRdb independently ran MiXCR on the 5' RACE reads; one entry per CDR3 protein. The table lists approximately 100,000 distinct CDR3 sequences, approximately 17% of them singletons. Specimen: whole blood. The source of these receptors is an adult who was a healthcare worker with PCR-confirmed SARS-CoV-2 infection or an uninfected control (not recorded which). Each CDR3 is given with its conserved first and last residue. The order of the fields is J gene, clone size, V gene, D gene, CDR3 DNA, CDR3 protein. The D gene is left open where the match is weak. The size of a clone is reported for some rows only, either as once, few or many, or as a class for expanded clones.

TRBJ1-4 - TRBV6-5 - TGTGCCAGCAGTTACCGGGACGGTCGGGATGAAAAACTGTTTTTT CASSYRDGRDEKLFF
TRBJ2-2 many TRBV7-8 - TGTGCCAGCAGCTCTAAGCGATGGACGGGGGGCGCGGGCGGGGAGCTGTTTTTT CASSSKRWTGGAGGELFF
TRBJ2-7 few TRBV20-1 - TGCAGTGCCCCGGGGGACACTTTTGGCTACGAGCAGTACTTC CSAPGDTFGYEQYF
TRBJ2-5 few TRBV6-5 - TGTGCCAGCAGTTACTCCCGCCTGGGGTGGGAGACCCAGTACTTC CASSYSRLGWETQYF
TRBJ2-1 many TRBV18 TRBD2 TGTGCCAGCTCACCACCCGGGACTATTTTAGATGAGCAGTTCTTC CASSPPGTILDEQFF
TRBJ1-1 - TRBV6-6 - TGTGCCAGCAGTTACGGGCAGGAGAGAAACACTGAAGCTTTCTTT CASSYGQERNTEAFF
TRBJ2-3 few TRBV20-1 - TGCAGTGCCTCGACTAATATCGCAGATACGCAGTATTTT CSASTNIADTQYF
TRBJ2-7 many TRBV11-2 TRBD2 TGTGCCAGCAGCTTGATGACTAGCGGAGGGGGATACGAGCAGTACTTC CASSLMTSGGGYEQYF
TRBJ2-1 - TRBV28 TRBD2 TGTGCCAGCAGTTTGGGATTTGCGGGAGAAAATGAGCAGTTCTTC CASSLGFAGENEQFF
TRBJ2-7 - TRBV27 TRBD1 TGTGCCAGCAGTCCAGGGACAGGGGTGGGAGAGCAGTACTTC CASSPGTGVGEQYF
TRBJ2-3 - TRBV28 - TGTGCCAGCAGTCCCCCTGGGACAGATACGCAGTATTTT CASSPPGTDTQYF
TRBJ1-2 - TRBV29-1 - TGCAGCGTTGATTTGGGAGATGGCTACACCTTC CSVDLGDGYTF
TRBJ2-7 - TRBV12-3/TRBV12-4 TRBD2 TGTGCCAGCAAGGGGACGGGACTAGCGGGATACGAGCAGTACTTC CASKGTGLAGYEQYF
TRBJ1-1 - TRBV12-3/TRBV12-4 - TGTGCCAGCAGTAACAGGGACTCGATCACTGAAGCTTTCTTT CASSNRDSITEAFF
TRBJ1-1 - TRBV7-6 TRBD1 TGTGCCAGCAGCTTAGCCCCTGCCGGGACAGTGAACACTGAAGCTTTCTTT CASSLAPAGTVNTEAFF
TRBJ2-5 few TRBV5-4 TRBD2 TGTGCCAGCAGCTCCGGACTAGTTCGGGAGACCCAGTACTTC CASSSGLVRETQYF
TRBJ2-7 few TRBV7-2 TRBD2 TGTGCCAGCAGCCCCATACTAGCGGGAGAGCAGTACTTC CASSPILAGEQYF
TRBJ2-2 many TRBV19 TRBD2 TGTGCCAGTAGCGTGGGTATAGCGGGATACTTACGGGAGCTGTTTTTT CASSVGIAGYLRELFF
TRBJ2-1 - TRBV5-1 - TGCGCCAGCAGCACCGGGGCCTCTCATTTCTTC CASSTGASHFF
TRBJ2-7 few TRBV5-6 - TGTGCCAGCAGCCCGGTCGGGCGCAGGGAGCAGTACTTC CASSPVGRREQYF
TRBJ2-5 few TRBV6-6 - TGTGCCAGCAGTTACGAGGGGGGGAGCGGAGAGACCCAGTACTTC CASSYEGGSGETQYF
TRBJ1-2 - TRBV12-3/TRBV12-4 - TGTGCCAGCAGTTTATATGTAACCGAACAGATAAACTATGGCTACACCTTC CASSLYVTEQINYGYTF
TRBJ1-6 - TRBV28 - TGTGCCAGCACCCAAAATTCACCCCTCCACTTT CASTQNSPLHF
TRBJ2-7 few TRBV7-2 - TGTGCCAGCAGCCACCCGGGAGCTTCTGCCTACGAGCAGTACTTC CASSHPGASAYEQYF
TRBJ1-2 few TRBV7-9 - TGTGCCAGCAGCTTTTTGCGGAGTAACTATGGCTACACCTTC CASSFLRSNYGYTF
TRBJ2-7 many TRBV2 - TGTGCCAGCAGTGAACTGTCCCGGGACCTTCACGAGCAGTACTTC CASSELSRDLHEQYF
TRBJ2-2 few TRBV6-2/TRBV6-3 TRBD2 TGTGCCAGCAGTTACTCGTCGACCATCCTAGCGGGGGCCTACACCGGGGAGCTGTTTTTT CASSYSSTILAGAYTGELFF
TRBJ2-1 few TRBV18 TRBD2 TGTGCCAGCTCACCTTCCCCGACAGCAACGGGACTAGCGGGATACAATGAGCAGTTCTTC CASSPSPTATGLAGYNEQFF
TRBJ1-1 few TRBV30 - TGTGCCTGGAGTGTACAAGCCACCAGAAGGGGAGGAACTGAAGCTTTCTTT CAWSVQATRRGGTEAFF
TRBJ2-1 few TRBV12-3/TRBV12-4 TRBD2 TGTGCCAGCAGTTTAGGCGGGGGACTAGCGGGTTTGGATGAGCAGTTCTTC CASSLGGGLAGLDEQFF
TRBJ2-1 few TRBV6-6 TRBD2 TGTGCCAGCAGTCTAGCGGGTCTTGGCAATGAGCAGTTCTTC CASSLAGLGNEQFF
TRBJ1-5 many TRBV10-3 TRBD1 TGTGCCACCACTCCGGACAGGGATAGTCAGCTCCAGCATTTT CATTPDRDSQLQHF
TRBJ1-5 few TRBV7-9 - TGTGCCAGCAGCGGTCGGGACGCGAATCAGCCCCAGCATTTT CASSGRDANQPQHF
TRBJ2-6 many TRBV7-8 - TGTGCCAGCAGCTTTGAGGCAGCTCCGGGCCCTGGGGCCAACGTCCTGACTTTC CASSFEAAPGPGANVLTF
TRBJ2-5 many TRBV5-4 - TGTGCCAGCAGCCAGGGACACTTAGAGACCCAGTACTTC CASSQGHLETQYF
TRBJ2-3 many TRBV7-2 - TGTGCCAGCAGCCCAGGGCACACTGCCACAGATACGCAGTATTTT CASSPGHTATDTQYF
TRBJ1-5 - TRBV25-1 - TGTGCCAGCAGTGTGGGTACGAATCATCCCCAGCATTTT CASSVGTNHPQHF
TRBJ2-7 - TRBV6-9 - TGTGCCAGCAGTTATTCGAAGAGACCGGGACTGCAGTACTTC CASSYSKRPGLQYF
TRBJ2-3 - TRBV20-1 TRBD1 TGCAGTGCTAGTTCGGACAGGGGTTTCGGAGATACGCAGTATTTT CSASSDRGFGDTQYF
TRBJ1-3 - TRBV7-9 - TGTGCCAGCAGCTTAGGCGGGGCCGAAAACACCATATATTTT CASSLGGAENTIYF
TRBJ2-1 many TRBV29-1 - TGCAGCGGGGGACGGGATGGAAATGAGCAGTTCTTC CSGGRDGNEQFF
TRBJ1-6 few TRBV7-9 - TGTGCCAGCAGCCCCCGGGGGGATAATTCACCCCTCCACTTT CASSPRGDNSPLHF
TRBJ2-7 - TRBV9 - TGTGCCAGCAGCGCAACTGCCTGGACCGAGCAGTACTTC CASSATAWTEQYF
TRBJ2-3 many TRBV7-2 TRBD2 TGTGCCAGCAGCCACATTACTAGCGGATCTTGGGGCACAGATACGCAGTATTTT CASSHITSGSWGTDTQYF
TRBJ2-7 - TRBV28 - TGTGCCAGCAGCCTTTTTTTCTACGAGCAGTACTTC CASSLFFYEQYF
TRBJ2-1 few TRBV7-9 TRBD2 TGTGCCAGCAACGATCACGGACTAGCGGGAGGGGTGAGCAATGAGCAGTTCTTC CASNDHGLAGGVSNEQFF
TRBJ1-1 - TRBV7-6 - TGTGCCAGCAGTCAAAAGGAGGGTTATACTGAAGCTTTCTTT CASSQKEGYTEAFF
TRBJ2-4 - TRBV5-1 TRBD1 TGCGCCAGCAGCTTAGGGACAGGAGAAAACATTCAGTACTTC CASSLGTGENIQYF
TRBJ2-1 - TRBV4-3 - TGCGCCAGCAGCCAAGCGGTGGGGGCCTACAATGAGCAGTTCTTC CASSQAVGAYNEQFF
TRBJ1-2 few TRBV5-1 - TGCGCCAGCAGCCCCGGGGCCCGTCGTGGCTACACCTTC CASSPGARRGYTF